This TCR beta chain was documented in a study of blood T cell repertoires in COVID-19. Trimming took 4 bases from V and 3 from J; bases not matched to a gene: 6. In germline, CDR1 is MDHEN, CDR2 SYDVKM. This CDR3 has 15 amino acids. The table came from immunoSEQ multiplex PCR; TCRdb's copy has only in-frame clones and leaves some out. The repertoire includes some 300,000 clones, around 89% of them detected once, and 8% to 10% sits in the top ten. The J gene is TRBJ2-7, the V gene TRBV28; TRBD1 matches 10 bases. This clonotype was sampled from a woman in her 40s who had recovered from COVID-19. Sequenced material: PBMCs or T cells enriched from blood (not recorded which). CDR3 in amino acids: CASSSLRTGGYEQYF. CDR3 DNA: TGTGCCAGCAGTTCACTCCGGACAGGGGGCTACGAGCAGTACTTC.